This entry concerns a single T cell receptor beta chain. These data originate in a study of OX40 agonist ivuxolimab in advanced cancers. Trimming left V 3 bases short and J 5 bases short, with 11 bases between. Germline CDR1 is MNHEY and CDR2 is SMNVEV (reference sequence). This CDR3 is 14 amino acids long. The protocol was immunoSEQ multiplex PCR, while the TCRdb copy is restricted to in-frame clones and leaves out a portion. The table shows more than 10,000 clones, with approximately 76% occurring only once. This sequence joins TRBV27 and TRBJ1-5, with D hard to call. The material was CD4+ or CD8+ T cells sorted from blood, obtained in a trial of the OX40 agonist ivuxolimab. This clonotype was sampled from an adult with an advanced solid tumor such as melanoma, head and neck, liver or kidney cancer. Here the CDR3 reads CASSLLSPDQPQHF. The CDR3 DNA follows: TGTGCCAGCAGTTTGTTATCCCCGGATCAGCCCCAGCATTTT.